This passage covers 19 T cell receptor beta chains from one sample sequenced in a study of blood T cell repertoires in COVID-19. Clones were read by immunoSEQ multiplex PCR, and TCRdb kept only the in-frame ones, dropping some. The sample contains some 120,000 clones, approximately 77% of which appear only once. Input material: peripheral blood. The source of these receptors is a man older than 75 with acute or convalescent COVID-19.

V and J are TRBV5-1 and TRBJ2-1; 9 bases fit TRBD2. The ends lost 3 bases at V and 9 bases at J; junction bases unmatched: 10. Germline V gene lookup returns CDR1 SGHRS and CDR2 YFSETQ. The CDR3 runs 15 residues. The DNA for the CDR3 is TGCGCCAGCAGCTCCGTGGCGGGGGGGCCCGGTGAGCAGTTCTTC. It is translated as CASSSVAGGPGEQFF.

The sample holds one count of this clone. The gene calls are TRBV19 and TRBJ2-3; 9 bases match TRBD2. Germline V lookup: CDR1 LNHDA, CDR2 SQIVND (reference sequence). The CDR3 length is 15 residues. V lost 8 bases and J lost 2; bases outside the gene matches: 8. The CDR3, as DNA: TGTGCCAGTGCGGAGAGCGGGGGGATCACAGATACGCAGTATTTT. Translation: CASAESGGITDTQYF.

The chain has TRBV6-5 and TRBJ1-4; D not resolved. The V end was cut by 6 bases, the J end by 4 bases, with 15 bases between. Germline CDR1 and CDR2: MNHEY and SVGAGI. The CDR3 runs to 15 residues. The CDR3 DNA reads as TGTGCCAGCAGCGACCCGCTAGTGGGTAATGAAAAACTGTTTTTT. Encoded protein: CASSDPLVGNEKLFF.

This clone was seen a handful of times. This rearrangement joins TRBV5-1 to TRBJ2-7; TRBD2 agrees at 8 bases. CDR1 SGHRS and CDR2 YFSETQ come from the germline V gene. This CDR3 spans 13 amino acids. Trimming removed 4 bases from V and 7 bases from J; junction bases left unmatched: 7. CDR3 sequence: CASSPERGREQYF. The DNA for the CDR3 is TGCGCCAGCAGCCCCGAGCGGGGGAGGGAGCAGTACTTC.

V and J are TRBV2 and TRBJ2-7, with TRBD1 matching over 10 bases. The junction had 6 bases not matched to a gene; V was cut back by 6 bases and J by 4 bases. The CDR3 sequence is 14 residues long. Germline V gene lookup returns CDR1 SNHLY and CDR2 FYNNEI. CDR3 DNA sequence: TGTGCCAGCAGGCGGGACAGGGGACAGTACGAGCAGTACTTC. This translates into CASRRDRGQYEQYF.

The V gene is TRBV30, the J gene TRBJ2-3; D possibly uses TRBD1 or TRBD2 (5 bases each). Germline assignment: CDR1 GTSNPN and CDR2 SVGIG (reference sequence). This CDR3 is built from 11 residues. The CDR3 reads CAWETADTQYF. In DNA form, the CDR3 reads TGTGCGTGGGAGACAGCCGATACGCAGTATTTT.

This chain uses TRBV3-1 (or the pseudogene TRBV3-2) with TRBJ1-1; possible D gene TRBD1, 6 bases. This CDR3 comprises 14 residues. Germline V gene lookup returns CDR1 LGHDT and CDR2 YNNKEL (reference sequence). With 1 base removed from V and 4 bases from J, the gap between germline ends came to 10 bases. The CDR3 region has the DNA TGTGCCAGCAGCCAAGCAGGGACAACCACTGAAGCTTTCTTT. Translated, it gives CASSQAGTTTEAFF.

The chain carries TRBV11-3 and TRBJ2-5, with 7 bases identical to TRBD2. There are 15 residues in the CDR3. CDR1 is SGHNT and CDR2 is YENEEA in the germline V gene. Trimming cost V 3 bases and J 2 bases; bases outside gene matches: 6. CDR3 DNA: TGTGCCAGCAGCTTCTCAGCGGGGAGTCAAGAGACCCAGTACTTC. It translates to CASSFSAGSQETQYF.

The CDR3 spells CASSWQGQGLTGELFF. The DNA of the CDR3 is TGCGCCAGCAGCTGGCAGGGACAGGGCCTTACCGGGGAGCTGTTTTTT. V gene TRBV5-1 combines with J gene TRBJ2-2; 9 bases map to TRBD1. Germline-derived CDR1 and CDR2 are SGHRS and YFSETQ. The CDR3 length is 16 residues. Trimming took 3 bases from V and 5 from J; bases not matched to a gene: 8.

The rearrangement uses TRBV6-2 or TRBV6-3 and TRBJ1-1; 8 bases map to TRBD1. Trimming cost V 6 bases and J 1 base; bases outside gene matches: 4. Germline values: CDR1 MNHEY, CDR2 SVGEGT. This CDR3 comprises 14 residues. The CDR3 DNA follows: TGTGCCAGCAGCCCCAGGGGGCAGAACACTGAAGCTTTCTTT. Encoded protein: CASSPRGQNTEAFF.

The chain carries TRBV5-8 and TRBJ2-5; 7 bases fit TRBD1. With V trimmed by 4 bases and J by 3 bases, 9 bases remained unmatched. Germline lookup yields CDR1 SGHTS and CDR2 YDEGEE. The CDR3 extends over 15 amino acids. This chain's CDR3 is CASSPGTTGKETQYF. The DNA of the CDR3 is TGTGCCAGCAGCCCGGGTACGACAGGGAAAGAGACCCAGTACTTC.

This clone was recorded only once. The gene calls are TRBV6-6 and TRBJ2-3; 8 nucleotides align to TRBD2. The CDR3 extends over 14 amino acids. Germline V gene sequence: CDR1 MNHNY, CDR2 SVGAGI (reference sequence). V lost 5 bases to trimming and J lost 3 bases; unmatched junction nucleotides: 4. The CDR3 nucleotides read TGTGCCAGCAGTCAGGGACTAGTGACAGATACGCAGTATTTT. Its protein is CASSQGLVTDTQYF.

The chain carries TRBV4-1 and TRBJ2-5; TRBD2 matches 11 bases. With V trimmed by 4 bases and J by 0 bases, 7 bases remained unmatched. This CDR3 contains 17 residues. Germline loops: CDR1 MGHRA, CDR2 YSYEKL. The CDR3 DNA sequence: TGCGCCAGCAGCCGGACAGCTAGCGGGGGGAACCAAGAGACCCAGTACTTC. Its protein product is CASSRTASGGNQETQYF.

V usage is TRBV28 and J usage is TRBJ2-5; 12 bases map to TRBD2. Trimming took 8 bases from V and 5 from J; bases not matched to a gene: 9. The CDR3 has 15 amino acids. Germline loops: CDR1 MDHEN, CDR2 SYDVKM. CDR3 sequence reads: CASASTGLAGETQYF. In nucleotides, the CDR3 is TGTGCCAGCGCGTCCACCGGACTAGCGGGGGAGACCCAGTACTTC.

The chain uses TRBV3-1 (or the pseudogene TRBV3-2) and TRBJ1-5; 9 nucleotides match TRBD1. In germline, CDR1 is LGHDT, CDR2 YNNKEL (reference sequence). The J segment lost 8 bases and the V segment lost 1 base, leaving 6 bases of the junction unmatched. This CDR3 region has 15 residues. The CDR3 region has the DNA TGTGCCAGCAGCCAAGGACAGGGGGTAGTTGAGCCCCAGCATTTT. Amino acids: CASSQGQGVVEPQHF.

The chain couples TRBV5-1 to TRBJ2-2, with 12 bases that match TRBD2. The CDR3 is 17 amino acids. Germline loops: CDR1 SGHRS, CDR2 YFSETQ. V lost 4 bases to trimming and J lost 6 bases; unmatched junction nucleotides: 10. For the CDR3, the DNA is TGCGCCAGCAGCGCGACTAGCGGGGGCCCGTTCTCCGGGGAGCTGTTTTTT. This gives the protein CASSATSGGPFSGELFF.

The chain links TRBV19 to TRBJ2-1, with D unresolved. The CDR3 totals 16 residues. Trimming cost V 6 bases and J 2 bases, with 17 bases left between them. Germline assignment: CDR1 LNHDA and CDR2 SQIVND (reference sequence). The CDR3, as DNA: TGTGCCAGTAGAGTCGGTCTTAGTAGTCCCTACAATGAGCAGTTCTTC. Encoded protein: CASRVGLSSPYNEQFF.

V is TRBV10-3 and J is TRBJ1-5; TRBD1 matches 11 bases. CDR3 length equals 14 residues. The trim removed 10 bases at V and 3 bases at J, leaving 5 bases unmatched. Germline CDR1 reads ENHRY; CDR2 reads SYGVKD. The CDR3 DNA reads as TGTGCCACCCGGGACAGGGGGTTCAATCAGCCCCAGCATTTT. Translating gives CATRDRGFNQPQHF.

The chain carries TRBV7-8 and TRBJ2-6; D is undetermined. This CDR3 comprises 15 residues. Trimming took off 6 bases at V and 2 bases at J, with 11 bases between the two ends. CDR1 is SGHVS and CDR2 is FQNEAQ in the germline V gene. The CDR3 loop reads CASRPRGTGANVLTF. CDR3 sequence (DNA): TGTGCCAGCAGACCCCGAGGCACTGGGGCCAACGTCCTGACTTTC. Filled out from reference TRBV7-8 and TRBJ2-6, the complete variable domain reads GAGVSQSPRYKVAKRGQDVALRCDPISGHVSLFWYQQALGQGPEFLTYFQNEAQLDKSGLPSDRFFAERPEGSVSTLKIQRTQQEDSAVYLCASRPRGTGANVLTFGAGSRLTVL.